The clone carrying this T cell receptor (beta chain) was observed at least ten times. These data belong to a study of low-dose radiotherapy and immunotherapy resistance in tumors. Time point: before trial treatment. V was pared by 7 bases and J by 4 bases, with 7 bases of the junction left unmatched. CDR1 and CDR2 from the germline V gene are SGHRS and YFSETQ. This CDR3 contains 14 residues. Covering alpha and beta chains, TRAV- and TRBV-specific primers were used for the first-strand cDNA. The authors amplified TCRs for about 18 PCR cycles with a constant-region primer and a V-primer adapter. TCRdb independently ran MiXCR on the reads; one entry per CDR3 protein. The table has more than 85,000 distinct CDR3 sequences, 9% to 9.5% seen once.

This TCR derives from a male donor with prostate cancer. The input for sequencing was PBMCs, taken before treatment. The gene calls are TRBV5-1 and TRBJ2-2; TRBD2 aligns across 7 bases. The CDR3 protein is CASAGDRATGELFF. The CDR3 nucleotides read TGCGCCAGCGCGGGGGACCGAGCCACCGGGGAGCTGTTTTTT.